This T cell receptor beta chain came from a study of OX40 agonist ivuxolimab in advanced cancers. About the study: Each dose-escalation patient presented with hepatocellular carcinoma, melanoma, renal cell or head and neck cancer. The group had a mean age of roughly 65 years, ranged from roughly 23 to 85, and was approximately 81% male. A history of anti-PD-1, anti-PD-L1 or anti-CTLA-4 therapy was acceptable, and about 40% had some. Study outcomes and limitations: Among expanded peripheral T cells, antigen specificity went undetermined.

Notes on this clone: Its target is not known.

Sequencing was performed with immunoSEQ multiplex PCR; in TCRdb, only in-frame clones are kept and a portion is missing. The sample has 82,000 or so clones, 75% to 90% seen once; the top ten hold approximately 2.3%. This CDR3 is built from 17 residues. V shed 6 bases and J 1 base; nucleotides not matched to a gene: 9. The germline V gene encodes CDR1 MDHEN and CDR2 SYDVKM. The input for sequencing was CD4+ or CD8+ T cells sorted from blood, taken in a trial of the OX40 agonist ivuxolimab. The chain carries TRBV28 and TRBJ1-1; the match to TRBD1 covers 12 bases. This clonotype originated in an adult with an advanced solid tumor such as melanoma, head and neck, liver or kidney cancer. The CDR3 nucleotides are TGTGCCAGCAGCATCGGGACAGGGGGCCGGGGGAACACTGAAGCTTTCTTT. Translation gives CASSIGTGGRGNTEAFF.